This T cell receptor beta chain emerged from a study of T cell responses to AZD1222 COVID-19 vaccine. Germline V lookup: CDR1 SGHDT, CDR2 YYEEEE. CDR3 length: 13 residues. V dropped 0 bases and J dropped 6 bases, with 10 bases sitting between them. The data were produced by immunoSEQ multiplex PCR, yet TCRdb's version contains in-frame clones alone and is incomplete. The sample contains 100,000 to 150,000 clones, about 90% of which appear only once. This TCR derives from an adult in good health. This material consisted of peripheral blood, taken on day 0 of AZD1222 vaccination. This chain uses TRBV5-6 with TRBJ2-7, with D perhaps TRBD1 (5 bases). The CDR3 coding sequence is TGTGCCAGCAGCTTGGACAGGATGGCCGAGCAGTACTTC. Protein product: CASSLDRMAEQYF. Variable domain in full (rest from reference TRBV5-6 and TRBJ2-7): DAGVTQSPTHLIKTRGQQVTLRCSPKSGHDTVSWYQQALGQGPQFIFQYYEEEERQRGNFPDRFSGHQFPNYSSELNVNALLLGDSALYLCASSLDRMAEQYFGPGTRLTVT.